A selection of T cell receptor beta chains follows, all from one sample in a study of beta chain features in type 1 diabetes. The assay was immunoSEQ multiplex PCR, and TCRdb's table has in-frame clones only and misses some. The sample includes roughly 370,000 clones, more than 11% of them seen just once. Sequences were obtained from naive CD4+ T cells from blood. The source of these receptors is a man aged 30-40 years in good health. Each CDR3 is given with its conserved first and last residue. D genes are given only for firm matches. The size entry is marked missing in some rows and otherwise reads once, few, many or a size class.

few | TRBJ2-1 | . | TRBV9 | CASSPDGTLYNEQFF | TGTGCCAGCAGCCCGGACGGGACCCTTTACAATGAGCAGTTCTTC
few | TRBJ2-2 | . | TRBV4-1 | CASSQDHPGELNTGELFF | TGCGCCAGCAGCCAAGATCATCCCGGGGAGTTAAACACCGGGGAGCTGTTTTTT
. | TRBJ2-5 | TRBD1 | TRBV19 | CATGQGETQYF | TGTGCCACGGGACAGGGGGAGACCCAGTACTTC
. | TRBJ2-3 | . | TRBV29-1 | CSVDLVGDTQYF | TGCAGCGTTGACCTGGTGGGAGATACGCAGTATTTT
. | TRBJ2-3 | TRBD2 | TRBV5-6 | CASSPARGGNTDTQYF | TGTGCCAGCAGCCCCGCTCGCGGGGGTAACACAGATACGCAGTATTTT
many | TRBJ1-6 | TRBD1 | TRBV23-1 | CASSHPNRTGYSPLHF | TGCGCCAGCAGTCACCCGAACCGGACAGGGTATTCACCCCTCCACTTT
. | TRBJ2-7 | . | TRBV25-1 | CASSEGYEQYF | TGTGCCAGCAGTGAGGGGTACGAGCAGTACTTC
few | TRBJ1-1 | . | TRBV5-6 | CASSLRGKLMNTEAFF | TGTGCCAGCAGCCTCCGGGGAAAGCTAATGAACACTGAAGCTTTCTTT
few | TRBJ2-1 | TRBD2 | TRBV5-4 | CASSLAGSGSNEQFF | TGTGCCAGCAGCTTGGCTGGTAGCGGGAGCAATGAGCAGTTCTTC
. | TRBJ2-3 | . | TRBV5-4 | CASSFLKRETDTQYF | TGTGCCAGCAGCTTCTTGAAACGGGAGACAGATACGCAGTATTTT
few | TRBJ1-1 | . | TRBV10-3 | CATTSAMNTEAFF | TGTGCCACCACTTCGGCCATGAACACTGAAGCTTTCTTT
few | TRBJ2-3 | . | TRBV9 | CASSVGGSRGDTQYF | TGTGCCAGCAGCGTAGGAGGGAGCCGGGGAGATACGCAGTATTTT
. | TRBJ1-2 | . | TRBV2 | CASRRTFQGYGYTF | TGTGCCAGCAGGCGGACATTCCAAGGCTATGGCTACACCTTC
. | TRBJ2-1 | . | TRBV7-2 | CASSYNTGSFYNEQFF | TGTGCCAGCAGTTACAACACCGGGTCTTTCTACAATGAGCAGTTCTTC
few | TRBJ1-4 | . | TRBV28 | CASSSGNEKLFF | TGTGCCAGCAGTTCAGGGAATGAAAAACTGTTTTTT
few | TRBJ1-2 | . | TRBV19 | CASMAGFGYTF | TGTGCCAGTATGGCAGGGTTTGGCTACACCTTC
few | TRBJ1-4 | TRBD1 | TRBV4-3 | CASSQETGVSRKLFF | TGCGCCAGCAGCCAAGAAACAGGGGTTTCCCGAAAACTGTTTTTT
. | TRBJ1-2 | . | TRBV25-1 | CASSWTANYGYTF | TGTGCCAGCAGTTGGACAGCTAACTATGGCTACACCTTC
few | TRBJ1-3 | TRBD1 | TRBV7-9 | CASSPTPRDSLEAGNTIYF | TGTGCCAGCAGCCCTACCCCCCGGGACAGCCTAGAGGCTGGAAACACCATATATTTT
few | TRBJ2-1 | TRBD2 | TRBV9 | CASSVAAGTRGSYNEQFF | TGTGCCAGCAGCGTAGCAGCGGGGACCCGTGGCTCCTACAATGAGCAGTTCTTC
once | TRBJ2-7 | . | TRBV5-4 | CASSLGDSLYF | TGTGCCAGCAGCTTGGGGGACTCCCTGTACTTC
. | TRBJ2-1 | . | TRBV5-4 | CATTRTGDEQFF | TGTGCCACCACGCGAACCGGGGATGAGCAGTTCTTC
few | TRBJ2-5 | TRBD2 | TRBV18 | CASSPRGTTQETQYF | TGTGCCAGCTCACCACGGGGGACTACACAAGAGACCCAGTACTTC
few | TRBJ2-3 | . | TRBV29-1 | CSVDRTQKSATQYF | TGCAGCGTCGATAGGACACAAAAAAGCGCTACGCAGTATTTT
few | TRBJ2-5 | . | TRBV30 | CAWSRLASTQYF | TGTGCCTGGAGTAGACTGGCCTCGACCCAGTACTTC
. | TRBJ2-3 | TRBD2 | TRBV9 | CASSVDLAGSTDTQYF | TGTGCCAGCAGCGTAGACCTAGCGGGGTCCACAGATACGCAGTATTTT
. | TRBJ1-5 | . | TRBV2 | CASSVESNQPQHF | TGTGCCAGCAGTGTGGAGTCCAATCAGCCCCAGCATTTT
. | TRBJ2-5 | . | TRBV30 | CAWSVLLRLSRETQYF | TGTGCCTGGAGTGTACTCCTCCGACTTTCTCGGGAGACCCAGTACTTC
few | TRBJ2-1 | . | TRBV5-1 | CASSSDRHNEQFF | TGCGCCAGCAGCTCGGACAGACACAATGAGCAGTTCTTC
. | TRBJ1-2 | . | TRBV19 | CASSPPGTLWSYTF | TGTGCCAGTAGTCCCCCCGGGACCCTTTGGAGCTACACCTTC
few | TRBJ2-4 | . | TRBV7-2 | CASKETGIQNIQYF | TGTGCCAGCAAGGAAACAGGGATCCAAAACATTCAGTACTTC
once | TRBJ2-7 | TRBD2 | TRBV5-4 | CASRLAGGRLEQYF | TGTGCCAGCAGGCTAGCGGGGGGGCGGCTCGAGCAGTACTTC
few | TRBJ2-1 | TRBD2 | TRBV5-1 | CASNEGGPTVNEQFF | TGCGCCAGCAATGAGGGAGGGCCTACAGTCAATGAGCAGTTCTTC
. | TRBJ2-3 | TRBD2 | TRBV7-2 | CASSPRTGLATDTQYF | TGTGCCAGCAGCCCGAGGACGGGACTAGCGACAGATACGCAGTATTTT
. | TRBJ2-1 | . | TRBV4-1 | CASSQEGGAGLFF | TGCGCCAGCAGCCAAGAAGGGGGAGCGGGACTGTTCTTC
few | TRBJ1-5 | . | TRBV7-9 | CASSLQGDQPQHF | TGTGCCAGCAGCTTACAGGGAGATCAGCCCCAGCATTTT
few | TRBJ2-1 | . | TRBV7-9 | CASSPRYWAYNEQFF | TGTGCCAGCAGCCCAAGGTATTGGGCCTACAATGAGCAGTTCTTC
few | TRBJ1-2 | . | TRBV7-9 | CASGSGPGYGYTF | TGTGCCAGTGGGAGTGGACCTGGCTATGGCTACACCTTC
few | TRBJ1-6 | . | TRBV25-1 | CASSSRGFNSPLHF | TGTGCCAGCAGTAGCCGGGGCTTTAATTCACCCCTCCACTTT
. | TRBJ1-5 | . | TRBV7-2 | CASSLIQGPQPQHF | TGTGCCAGCAGCTTAATCCAGGGTCCTCAGCCCCAGCATTTT
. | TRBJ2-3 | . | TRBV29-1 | CSVEARTITDTQYF | TGCAGCGTTGAAGCGCGGACAATCACAGATACGCAGTATTTT
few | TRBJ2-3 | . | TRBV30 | CAWSVRKQYF | TGTGCCTGGAGTGTCCGTAAGCAGTATTTT
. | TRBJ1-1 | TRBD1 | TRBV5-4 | CASSQPGQENTEAFF | TGTGCCAGCAGCCAGCCTGGACAGGAGAACACTGAAGCTTTCTTT
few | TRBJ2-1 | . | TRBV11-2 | CASSVTGRARSYNEQFF | TGTGCCAGCAGCGTCACAGGGCGCGCCCGCTCCTACAATGAGCAGTTCTTC
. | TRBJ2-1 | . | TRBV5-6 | CASSLVGEQFF | TGTGCCAGCAGCTTGGTCGGAGAGCAGTTCTTC
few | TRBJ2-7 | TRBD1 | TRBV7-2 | CASSLGQGSFEQYF | TGTGCCAGCAGTCTGGGACAGGGTTCGTTCGAGCAGTACTTC
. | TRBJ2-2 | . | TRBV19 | CASSIVGGELFF | TGTGCCAGTAGTATAGTCGGCGGGGAGCTGTTTTTT
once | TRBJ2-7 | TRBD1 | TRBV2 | CASTSGTVAYEQYF | TGTGCCAGCACCTCTGGGACAGTTGCCTACGAGCAGTACTTC
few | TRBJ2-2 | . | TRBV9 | CASSVVPQTGELFF | TGTGCCAGCAGCGTAGTTCCCCAAACCGGGGAGCTGTTTTTT
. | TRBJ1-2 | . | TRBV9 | CASSVAPAGRDYGYTF | TGTGCCAGCAGCGTAGCTCCGGCAGGGCGAGACTATGGCTACACCTTC
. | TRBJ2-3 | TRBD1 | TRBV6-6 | CASSQQGAGTQYF | TGTGCCAGCAGTCAACAGGGGGCTGGTACGCAGTATTTT
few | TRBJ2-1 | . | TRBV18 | CASSQQGPGLDEQFF | TGTGCCAGCTCTCAACAGGGTCCGGGACTCGATGAGCAGTTCTTC
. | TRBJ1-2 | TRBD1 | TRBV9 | CASSVRPGQGTVGYGYTF | TGTGCCAGCAGCGTACGACCGGGACAGGGGACCGTTGGCTATGGCTACACCTTC